This T cell receptor beta chain was identified in a study of T cell responses to AZD1222 COVID-19 vaccine. Trimming at V came to 5 bases and at J to 4 bases, leaving 10 bases not matched to a gene. The CDR3 covers 15 residues. The germline V gene encodes CDR1 MNHEY and CDR2 SVGAGI. Study findings and constraints: Only five or six people who got AZD1222 tested seropositive at baseline. Clonal diversity may have been underestimated in mostly white British donors.

Profiled with immunoSEQ multiplex PCR; TCRdb holds only in-frame clones, not every one. Of approximately 89,000 clones in the sample, 85% to 95% were seen once. In the case of this clone: The antigen is not known.

The sample in question was peripheral blood, obtained on day 0 of MenACWY control vaccination. This clonotype was sampled from an adult in good health. The V gene is TRBV6-5, the J gene TRBJ1-2; 7 bases align to TRBD1. CDR3 sequence: CASSPGVGGSYGYTF. The CDR3 coding sequence is TGTGCCAGCAGTCCCGGGGTAGGGGGCTCCTATGGCTACACCTTC.